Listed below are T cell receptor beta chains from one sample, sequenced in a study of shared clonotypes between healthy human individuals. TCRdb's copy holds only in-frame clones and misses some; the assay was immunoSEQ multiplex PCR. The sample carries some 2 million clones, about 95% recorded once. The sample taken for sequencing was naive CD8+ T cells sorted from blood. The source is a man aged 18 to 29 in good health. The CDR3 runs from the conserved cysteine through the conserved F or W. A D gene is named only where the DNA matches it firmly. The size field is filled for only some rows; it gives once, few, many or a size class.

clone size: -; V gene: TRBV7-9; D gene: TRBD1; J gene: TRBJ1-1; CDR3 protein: CASSADRGTFF; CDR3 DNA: TGTGCCAGCAGCGCGGACAGGGGAACTTTCTTT
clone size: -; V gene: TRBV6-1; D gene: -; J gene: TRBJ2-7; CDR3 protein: CASSEGPGSSYEQYF; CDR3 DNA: TGTGCCAGCAGTGAAGGACCGGGGAGCTCCTACGAGCAGTACTTC
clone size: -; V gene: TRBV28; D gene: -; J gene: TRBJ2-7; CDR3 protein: CASSLLGVPYEQYF; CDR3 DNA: TGTGCCAGCAGTTTATTAGGGGTGCCCTACGAGCAGTACTTC
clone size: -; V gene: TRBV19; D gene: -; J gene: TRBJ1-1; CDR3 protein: CASSFYPGLGNTEAFF; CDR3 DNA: TGTGCCAGTAGTTTCTACCCGGGACTGGGGAACACTGAAGCTTTCTTT
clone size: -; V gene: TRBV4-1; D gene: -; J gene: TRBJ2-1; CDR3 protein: CASSPSQRFEQFF; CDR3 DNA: TGCGCCAGCAGCCCCAGCCAGAGGTTTGAGCAGTTCTTC
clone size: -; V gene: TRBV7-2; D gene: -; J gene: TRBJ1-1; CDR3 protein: CASSYSGFEAFF; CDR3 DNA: TGTGCCAGCAGTTACAGCGGGTTTGAAGCTTTCTTT
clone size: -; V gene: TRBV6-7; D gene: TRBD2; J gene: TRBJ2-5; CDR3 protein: CASSYNSGNQETQYF; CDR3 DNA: TGTGCCAGCAGTTACAACAGCGGGAACCAAGAGACCCAGTACTTC
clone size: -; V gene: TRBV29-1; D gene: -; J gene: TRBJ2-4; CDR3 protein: CSGYTGGSDIQYF; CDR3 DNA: TGCAGCGGCTACACAGGAGGGTCGGACATTCAGTACTTC
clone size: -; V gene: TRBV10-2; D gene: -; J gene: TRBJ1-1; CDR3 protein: CASSEWGAGEAFF; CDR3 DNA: TGCGCCAGCAGTGAGTGGGGGGCCGGTGAAGCTTTCTTT
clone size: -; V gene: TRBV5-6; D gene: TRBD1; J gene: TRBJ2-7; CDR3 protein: CASSARTGFPYEQYF; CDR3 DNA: TGTGCCAGCAGCGCAAGGACAGGATTCCCCTACGAGCAGTACTTC
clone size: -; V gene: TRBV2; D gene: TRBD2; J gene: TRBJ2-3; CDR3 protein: CASRDLLAGSTDTQYF; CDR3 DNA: TGTGCCAGCAGGGACTTACTAGCGGGAAGCACAGATACGCAGTATTTT
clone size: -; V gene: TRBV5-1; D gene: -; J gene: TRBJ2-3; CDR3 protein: CASSWGGSDTQYF; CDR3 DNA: TGCGCCAGCAGCTGGGGGGGCTCAGATACGCAGTATTTT
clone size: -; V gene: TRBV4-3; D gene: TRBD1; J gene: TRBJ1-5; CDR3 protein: CASSQDADRVEPQHF; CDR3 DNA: TGCGCCAGCAGCCAAGATGCGGACAGGGTAGAGCCCCAGCATTTT
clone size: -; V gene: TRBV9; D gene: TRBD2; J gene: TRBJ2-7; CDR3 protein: CASSVGRGESDEQYF; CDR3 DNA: TGTGCCAGCAGCGTAGGTCGGGGGGAATCCGACGAGCAGTACTTC
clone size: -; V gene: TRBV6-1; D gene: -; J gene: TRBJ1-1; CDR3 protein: CASTRVGSMNTEAFF; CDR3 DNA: TGTGCCAGCACGCGAGTAGGCAGCATGAACACTGAAGCTTTCTTT
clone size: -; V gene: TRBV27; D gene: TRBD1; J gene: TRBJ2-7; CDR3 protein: CASSLVRGLGEQYF; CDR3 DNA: TGTGCCAGCAGTTTAGTCAGGGGGCTCGGCGAGCAGTACTTC
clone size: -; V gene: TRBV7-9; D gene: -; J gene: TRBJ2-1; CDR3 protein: CASSQVLRGILYNEQFF; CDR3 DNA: TGTGCCAGCAGCCAAGTCTTACGTGGGATACTTTACAATGAGCAGTTCTTC
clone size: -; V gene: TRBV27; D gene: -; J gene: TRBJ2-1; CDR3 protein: CASSPPGGPLLYNEQFF; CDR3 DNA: TGTGCCAGCAGCCCCCCTGGGGGACCCCTTCTTTACAATGAGCAGTTCTTC
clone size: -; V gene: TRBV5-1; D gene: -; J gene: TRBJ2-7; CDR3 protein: CASSLVAEEQYF; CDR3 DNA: TGCGCCAGCAGCTTGGTAGCTGAGGAGCAGTACTTC
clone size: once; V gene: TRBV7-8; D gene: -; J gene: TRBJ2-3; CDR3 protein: CASSRAPGEREPGTDTQYF; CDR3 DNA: TGTGCCAGCTCAAGGGCCCCAGGGGAGAGGGAACCGGGCACAGATACGCAGTATTTT
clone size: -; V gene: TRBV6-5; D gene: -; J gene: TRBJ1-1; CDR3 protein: CASSYGRGYPTEAFF; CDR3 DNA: TGTGCCAGCAGTTACGGGAGGGGTTATCCCACTGAAGCTTTCTTT
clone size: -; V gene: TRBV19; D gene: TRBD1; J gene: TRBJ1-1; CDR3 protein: CASSPTGLTEAFF; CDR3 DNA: TGTGCCAGTAGCCCGACAGGGCTAACTGAAGCTTTCTTT
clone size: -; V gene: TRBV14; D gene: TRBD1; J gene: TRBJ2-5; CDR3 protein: CASSFDRGDPRTQYF; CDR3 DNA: TGTGCCAGCAGCTTCGACAGGGGCGACCCGCGGACCCAGTACTTC
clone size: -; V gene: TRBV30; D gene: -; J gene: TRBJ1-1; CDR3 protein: CAWSAGMNTEAFF; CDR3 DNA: TGTGCCTGGAGTGCCGGCATGAACACTGAAGCTTTCTTT
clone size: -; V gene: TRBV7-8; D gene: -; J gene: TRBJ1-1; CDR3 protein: CASSQLLGQKAFF; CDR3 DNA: TGTGCCAGCAGCCAGTTACTAGGACAGAAAGCTTTCTTT
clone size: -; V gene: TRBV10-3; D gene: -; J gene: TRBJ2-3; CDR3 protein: CAISEWTIRTDTQYF; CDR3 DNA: TGTGCCATCAGTGAGTGGACTATCCGCACAGATACGCAGTATTTT
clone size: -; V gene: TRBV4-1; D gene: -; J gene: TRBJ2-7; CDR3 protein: CASSQETYLMQYF; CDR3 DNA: TGCGCCAGCAGCCAAGAGACTTATCTCATGCAGTACTTC
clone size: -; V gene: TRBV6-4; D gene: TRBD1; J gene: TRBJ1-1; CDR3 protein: CASSDSEEKDRGRNTEAFF; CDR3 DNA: TGTGCCAGCAGTGACTCGGAGGAAAAGGACAGGGGTCGAAACACTGAAGCTTTCTTT
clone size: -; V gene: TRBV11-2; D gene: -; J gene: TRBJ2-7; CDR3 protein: CASSITGTPPLGQYF; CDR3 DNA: TGTGCCAGCAGCATAACCGGGACCCCTCCTCTAGGGCAGTACTTC
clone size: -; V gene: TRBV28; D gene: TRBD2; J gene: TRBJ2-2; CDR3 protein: CASSIAGVTGELFF; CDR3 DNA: TGTGCCAGCAGTATAGCGGGGGTCACCGGGGAGCTGTTTTTT
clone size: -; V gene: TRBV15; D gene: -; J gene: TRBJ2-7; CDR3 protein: CATSRGLARDEQYF; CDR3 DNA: TGTGCCACCAGCAGAGGTCTGGCCCGGGACGAGCAGTACTTC
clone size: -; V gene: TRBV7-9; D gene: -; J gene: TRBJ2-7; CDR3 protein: CASSSSRDTPYEQYF; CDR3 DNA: TGTGCCAGCAGCTCTAGCCGGGACACCCCCTACGAGCAGTACTTC
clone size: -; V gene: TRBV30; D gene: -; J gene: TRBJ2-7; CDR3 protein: CACYTGPYEQYF; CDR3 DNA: TGTGCCTGTTACACAGGGCCCTACGAGCAGTACTTC
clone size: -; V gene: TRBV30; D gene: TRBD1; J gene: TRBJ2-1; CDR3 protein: CAWSRTGNEQFF; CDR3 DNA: TGTGCCTGGAGCCGGACAGGGAATGAGCAGTTCTTC
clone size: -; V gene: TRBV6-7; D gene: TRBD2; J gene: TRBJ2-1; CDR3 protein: CAVAFRAGEGPFNEQFF; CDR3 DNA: TGTGCGGTGGCGTTCCGCGCGGGAGAGGGGCCCTTCAATGAGCAGTTCTTC
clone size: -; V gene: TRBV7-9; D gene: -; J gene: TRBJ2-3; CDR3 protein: CASSLSRGSTDTQYF; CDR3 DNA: TGTGCCAGCAGCTTAAGTAGGGGTAGCACAGATACGCAGTATTTT
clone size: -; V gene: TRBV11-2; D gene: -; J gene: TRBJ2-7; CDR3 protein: CASSLDPPSYEQYF; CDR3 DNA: TGTGCCAGCAGCTTAGACCCACCTTCCTACGAGCAGTACTTC
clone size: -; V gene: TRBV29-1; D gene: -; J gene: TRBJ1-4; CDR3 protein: CSVEDSGTYNEKLFF; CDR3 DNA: TGCAGCGTTGAAGATTCGGGGACCTATAATGAAAAACTGTTTTTT
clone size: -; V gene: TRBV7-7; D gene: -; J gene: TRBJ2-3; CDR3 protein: CASSLGMGLTDTQYF; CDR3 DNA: TGTGCTAGCAGCTTAGGAATGGGGCTCACAGATACGCAGTATTTT